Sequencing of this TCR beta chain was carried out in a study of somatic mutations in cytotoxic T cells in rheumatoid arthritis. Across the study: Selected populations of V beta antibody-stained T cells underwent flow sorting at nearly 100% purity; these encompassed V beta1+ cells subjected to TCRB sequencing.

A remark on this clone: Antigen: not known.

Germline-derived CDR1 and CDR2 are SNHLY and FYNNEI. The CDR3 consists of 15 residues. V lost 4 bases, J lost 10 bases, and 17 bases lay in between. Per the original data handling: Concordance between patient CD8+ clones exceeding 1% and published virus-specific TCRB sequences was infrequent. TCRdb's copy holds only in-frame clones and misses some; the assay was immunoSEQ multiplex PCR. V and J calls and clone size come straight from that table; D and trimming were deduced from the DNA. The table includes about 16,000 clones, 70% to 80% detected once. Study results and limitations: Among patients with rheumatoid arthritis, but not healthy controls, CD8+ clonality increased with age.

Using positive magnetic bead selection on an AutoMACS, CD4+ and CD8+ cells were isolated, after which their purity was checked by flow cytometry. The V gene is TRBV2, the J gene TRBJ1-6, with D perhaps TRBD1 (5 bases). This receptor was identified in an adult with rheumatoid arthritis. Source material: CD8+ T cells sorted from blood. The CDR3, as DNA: TGTGCCAGCAGTGTGACAGCGGGCGCACAGTCACCCCTCCACTTT. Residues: CASSVTAGAQSPLHF.